The rows below give T cell receptor beta chains drawn from one sample of a study of blood T cell repertoires in COVID-19. TCRdb's copy holds only in-frame clones and misses some; the assay was immunoSEQ multiplex PCR. The sample has around 230,000 clones; about nine tenths are singletons. The sequenced sample was PBMCs or T cells enriched from blood (not recorded which). These receptor sequences come from a man between 18 and 29 years old with acute COVID-19. Both conserved end residues are part of each CDR3. A D gene is named only where the DNA matches it firmly. The size field is filled for only some rows; it gives once, few, many or a size class.

abundance,d_gene,v_gene,j_gene,CDR3aa,CDR3nt
.,TRBD1,TRBV18,TRBJ2-7,CASSLDRDRAYEQYF,TGTGCCAGCTCACTAGACCGGGACAGGGCCTACGAGCAGTACTTC
.,.,TRBV5-1,TRBJ1-2,CASSLSPGDNYGYTF,TGCGCCAGCAGCTTGTCGCCAGGGGATAACTATGGCTACACCTTC
.,TRBD2,TRBV5-4,TRBJ2-7,CASSSLAGGLYEQYF,TGTGCCAGCAGCTCACTAGCGGGAGGGCTCTACGAGCAGTACTTC
.,.,TRBV5-1,TRBJ2-2,CASSPMGRGTGELFF,TGCGCCAGCAGCCCGATGGGAAGGGGTACCGGGGAGCTGTTTTTT
.,.,TRBV30,TRBJ2-5,CAWSVQIQETQYF,TGTGCCTGGAGTGTACAAATCCAAGAGACCCAGTACTTC
few,TRBD2,TRBV6-6,TRBJ2-7,CASSTSTGTTYEQYF,TGTGCCAGCAGTACCTCAACCGGGACTACCTACGAGCAGTACTTC
.,TRBD1,TRBV11-3,TRBJ1-3,CASRPPEGDSSGNTIYF,TGTGCCAGCAGGCCCCCGGAGGGGGACAGCTCTGGAAACACCATATATTTT
once,.,TRBV9,TRBJ2-3,CASSSATGGDTQYF,TGTGCCAGCAGCAGTGCGACCGGGGGAGATACGCAGTATTTT
.,.,TRBV2,TRBJ1-2,CASSEPAAAYGYTF,TGTGCCAGCAGTGAACCCGCGGCAGCGTATGGCTACACCTTC
.,TRBD1,TRBV18,TRBJ1-1,CASSGEAGGRTEAFF,TGTGCCAGCTCAGGGGAGGCAGGGGGTAGGACTGAAGCTTTCTTT
.,TRBD1,TRBV4-2,TRBJ2-7,CASSQGQGRYSEQYF,TGTGCCAGCAGCCAGGGACAGGGTAGGTATTCAGAGCAGTACTTC
.,TRBD1,TRBV19,TRBJ1-5,CASSIGTGNPAQHF,TGTGCCAGTAGTATAGGGACAGGGAATCCCGCCCAGCATTTT
.,.,TRBV7-9,TRBJ2-1,CASSSLVSSYNEQFF,TGTGCCAGCAGCTCCTTGGTGAGCTCCTACAATGAGCAGTTCTTC
.,.,TRBV2,TRBJ1-2,CASSDRYGYTF,TGTGCCAGCAGTGACCGTTATGGCTACACCTTC
.,.,TRBV9,TRBJ2-2,CASSVGPDTGELFF,TGTGCCAGCAGCGTAGGGCCCGACACCGGGGAGCTGTTTTTT
many,TRBD1,TRBV9,TRBJ2-1,CASSGRTGAVVEQFF,TGTGCCAGCAGCGGAAGGACAGGGGCGGTGGTCGAGCAGTTCTTC
.,.,TRBV6-6,TRBJ2-7,CASSLIRDEQYF,TGTGCCAGCAGTTTAATCAGGGACGAGCAGTACTTC
once,.,TRBV6-5,TRBJ1-4,CASRITPTNEKLFF,TGTGCCAGCAGGATTACACCAACTAATGAAAAACTGTTTTTT
.,TRBD1,TRBV11-3,TRBJ1-2,CASSQGGGADNFGYTF,TGTGCCAGCAGCCAAGGAGGGGGCGCGGATAATTTTGGCTACACCTTC
.,.,TRBV4-3,TRBJ2-2,CASSQDKPDRTGELFF,TGCGCCAGCAGCCAAGATAAGCCGGACAGAACCGGGGAGCTGTTTTTT
.,.,TRBV29-1,TRBJ2-1,CSVLIGQKQYNEQFF,TGCAGCGTTCTGATCGGACAGAAACAATACAATGAGCAGTTCTTC
.,.,TRBV28,TRBJ1-5,CASSGADSNQPQHF,TGTGCCAGCAGTGGGGCGGATAGCAATCAGCCCCAGCATTTT
once,.,TRBV11-3,TRBJ2-3,CASSAGGWEVGTDTQYF,TGTGCCAGCAGCGCAGGGGGGTGGGAAGTCGGCACAGATACGCAGTATTTT
.,TRBD1,TRBV24-1,TRBJ2-2,CATSEPGTGGTGELFF,TGTGCCACCAGTGAGCCTGGGACAGGGGGCACCGGGGAGCTGTTTTTT
.,.,TRBV11-2,TRBJ2-3,CASSPGLTDTQYF,TGTGCCAGCAGCCCGGGTTTAACAGATACGCAGTATTTT
.,.,TRBV11-2,TRBJ2-1,CASSPDSGRQFF,TGTGCCAGCAGCCCGGACTCTGGAAGGCAGTTCTTC
once,.,TRBV4-1,TRBJ1-4,CASSPQGEDEKLFF,TGCGCCAGCAGCCCCCAGGGTGAGGATGAAAAACTGTTTTTT
once,TRBD2,TRBV5-1,TRBJ2-7,CASSLSGGAYEQYF,TGCGCCAGCAGCTTGAGCGGGGGGGCCTACGAGCAGTACTTC
.,.,TRBV5-1,TRBJ1-3,CASSSGLVGNTIYF,TGCGCCAGCAGTAGTGGCCTAGTGGGAAACACCATATATTTT
.,.,TRBV7-6,TRBJ1-1,CASSFGEDAEAFF,TGTGCCAGCAGCTTTGGGGAGGACGCTGAAGCTTTCTTT
.,TRBD2,TRBV5-4,TRBJ2-5,CASSSKTSGKETQYF,TGTGCCAGCAGCTCTAAGACTAGCGGAAAAGAGACCCAGTACTTC
.,.,TRBV7-9,TRBJ1-2,CASSAAPANYGYTF,TGTGCCAGCAGCGCGGCCCCCGCTAACTATGGCTACACCTTC
few,TRBD2,TRBV5-4,TRBJ2-7,CASATGGRISYEQYF,TGTGCCAGCGCCACGGGAGGCCGCATCTCCTACGAGCAGTACTTC